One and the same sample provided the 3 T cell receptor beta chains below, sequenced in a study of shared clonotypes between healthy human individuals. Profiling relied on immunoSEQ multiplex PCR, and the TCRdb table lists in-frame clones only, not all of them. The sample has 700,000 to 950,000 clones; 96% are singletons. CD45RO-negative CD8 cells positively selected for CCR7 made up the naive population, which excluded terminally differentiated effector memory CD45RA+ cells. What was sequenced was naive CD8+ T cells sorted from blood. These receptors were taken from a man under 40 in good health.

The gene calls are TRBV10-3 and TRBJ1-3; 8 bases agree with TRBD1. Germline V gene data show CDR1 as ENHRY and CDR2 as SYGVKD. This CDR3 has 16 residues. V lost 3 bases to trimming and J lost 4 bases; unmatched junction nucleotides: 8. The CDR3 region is CAISDPGQGEGNTIYF. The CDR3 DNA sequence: TGTGCCATCAGTGATCCAGGACAGGGAGAGGGAAACACCATATATTTT.

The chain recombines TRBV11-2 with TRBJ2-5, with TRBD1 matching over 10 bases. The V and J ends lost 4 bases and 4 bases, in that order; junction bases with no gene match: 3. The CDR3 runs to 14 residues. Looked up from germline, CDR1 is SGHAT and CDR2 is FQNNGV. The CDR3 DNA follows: TGTGCCAGCAGCTCGGGACAGGGGAGAGAGACCCAGTACTTC. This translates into CASSSGQGRETQYF. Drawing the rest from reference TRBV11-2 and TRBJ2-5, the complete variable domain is EAGVAQSPRYKIIEKRQSVAFWCNPISGHATLYWYQQILGQGPKLLIQFQNNGVVDDSQLPKDRFSAERLKGVDSTLKIQPAKLEDSAVYLCASSSGQGRETQYFGPGTRLLVL.

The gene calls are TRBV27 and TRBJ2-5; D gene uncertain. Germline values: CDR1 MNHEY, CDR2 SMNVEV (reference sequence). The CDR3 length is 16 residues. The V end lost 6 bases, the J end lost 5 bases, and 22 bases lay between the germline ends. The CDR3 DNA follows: TGTGCCAGCAGATCTCAGTCCAGACGGCCCGGGGAGACCCAGTACTTC. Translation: CASRSQSRRPGETQYF.